This T cell receptor (beta chain) was identified in a study of type 1 and type 2 diabetes patients. In its sample, this clonotype was seen a few times. V lost 5 bases to trimming and J lost 3 bases, with 14 bases between them. The CDR3 is made up of 14 amino acids. Germline CDR1 and CDR2: PRHDT and FYEKMQ (reference sequence). Genomic DNA was the PCR template. Multiplex PCR with 30 forward and 13 reverse primers amplified the TCR beta CDR3. In TCRdb, the multiplex PCR reads were re-called with MiXCR into one record per CDR3 protein. The sample includes 250,000 or so distinct CDR3 sequences, 40% to 50% of them seen just once.

What was sequenced was peripheral blood mononuclear cells (PBMCs). This sequence originates from a young man with type 2 diabetes. The rearrangement uses TRBV13 and TRBJ2-7, with a weak D call TRBD1 (6 bases). The CDR3: CASSQGGPYYEQYF. The CDR3 region has the DNA TGTGCCAGCAGCCAAGGGGGACCGTACTACGAGCAGTACTTC. The full variable domain, its missing parts supplied by reference TRBV13 and TRBJ2-7, is AAGVIQSPRHLIKEKRETATLKCYPIPRHDTVYWYQQGPGQDPQFLISFYEKMQSDKGSIPDRFSAQQFSDYHSELNMSSLELGDSALYFCASSQGGPYYEQYFGPGTRLTVT.